This T cell receptor beta chain was captured in a study of shared clonotypes between healthy human individuals. In germline, CDR1 is SGHKS, CDR2 YYEKEE (reference sequence). V trimming: 7 bases; J trimming: 4 bases; junction bases outside the gene matches: 7. The CDR3 has 13 amino acids. A 200 ng quantity of DNA, 29,000 or so T cell genomes, went into the sorted-subset replicate PCRs. Sequencing was performed with immunoSEQ multiplex PCR; in TCRdb, only in-frame clones are kept and a portion is missing. In the table there are over 75,000 clones, around 68% of which are singletons. Only Caucasian adults living in Nashville, Tennessee served as donors. This clone was seen only once.

Material for sequencing was memory CD8+ T cells sorted from blood. Stated subset: CD45RO+ cells pooled with CCR7-negative TemRA cells. The gene calls are TRBV5-5 and TRBJ1-1, with 7 bases identical to TRBD1. The receptor was isolated from a young man in good health. The CDR3 nucleotides are TGTGCCAGCGGAATAGACAGGGTCACTGAAGCTTTCTTT. Translation gives CASGIDRVTEAFF.